This TCR beta chain was sequenced in a study of shared clonotypes between healthy human individuals (dated by TCRdb to about 2020). In terms of the full investigation: The cohort comprised a couple of women and a few men aged 18 to 49 years. For each donor, CD4 naive and CD4 memory were each run on three plates, CD8 naive on two plates, and CD8 memory on one plate. The study deeply sequenced blood TCR repertoires of about 5 healthy adults to estimate repertoire size and the extent of clonotype sharing between individuals. To increase sequencing depth and limit assay-specific biases, TCR repertoire library preparation and sequencing were carried out by different laboratories using diverse techniques. Per donor, leukapheresis produced somewhere between about 0.8 and 9.5 billion PBMCs.

The germline V gene encodes CDR1 SGHTA and CDR2 FQGNSA. Trimming accounts for 4 bases at V and 3 bases at J, while the number of junction bases matched to no gene is 5. The CDR3 contains 15 residues, cysteine and phenylalanine counted. Only the CDR3 portion is preserved as DNA: 45 bases, with reading frame beginning at the first base. Using the deep immunoSEQ assay, multiplex PCR amplified TCR CDR3 regions from genomic DNA. Extracted genomic DNA from each cell subset was spread evenly across all wells of several immunoSEQ 96-well plates, with each plate serving as a replicate. Each replicate PCR for sorted subsets received about 200 ng genomic DNA, equal to about 30,000 T cell genomes. The purified libraries were quantified using a Qubit 3.0 fluorometer, sized with a Bioanalyzer 2100, and then quantified again using the KAPA Library Quantification kit. Every immunoSEQ 96-well plate was sequenced on a dedicated single-read 150-cycle Illumina NextSeq 550 flow cell. As for how the authors treated the data: Because only junctional sequences without quality scores were contained in the immunoSEQ output, filtering matching that applied to full-length reads could not be performed. To assign V/J genes and CDR3, sequences were annotated using PyIR, a Python wrapper for IgBLAST v1.9, with IMGT germline references. Reads with weak V/J assignments (E-value above 1e-6), missing CDR3, stop codons, out-of-frame junctions, or ambiguous translated residues were removed. V3J clonotypes were defined by identical inferred V gene, J gene, and CDR3 amino acid sequence. To compute the percentage overlap between repertoires, the number of shared unique clonotypes was divided by the size of the smaller repertoire. Three approaches were used to assess repertoire richness: RTK rarefaction, the Chao1 estimator, and Recon v2.1 estimates of unobserved clonotypes. OLGA was used to compute generation probabilities for all TCRbeta clonotypes that the gDNA method yielded from a handful of donors. TCRdb holds this immuneACCESS table with in-frame rearrangements only. Some clones are missing; in checked studies, unresolved V genes explain under half, and the rest has no known cause. V and J calls and clone size are given by that table; D and trimming were obtained from the DNA. The sample has 330,000 or so clones on record, less than 85% of them singletons. The ten largest clones capture roughly 10% of the sample.

On this clone: Its specific antigen is unknown. Base qualities were left out, and no much larger clone turns up one base away.

The donors were healthy, HIV-negative adults with no recently reported acute infections or vaccinations. Every donor was a Caucasian adult living in Nashville, Tennessee, USA. CD4+ T cells were enriched through magnetic negative selection, after which naive cells were positively selected on CD45RA and the remaining negative fraction served as the memory subset. Blood was obtained by leukapheresis, after which PBMCs were separated by Ficoll-Histopaque density gradient centrifugation and cryopreserved in liquid nitrogen vapor phase. Analytical flow cytometry was used to check the purity and quantity of each magnetically sorted T cell population. From each sorted fraction, genomic DNA was isolated and quantified by UV absorbance on a Nanodrop 2000c. The research as a whole found: Estimated clonotype richness was generally larger for naive than for memory subsets. The genetic and exposure-history diversity represented was limited by the small number of donors. Clonotypes shared by all four sorted-subset donors showed higher generation probabilities than non-shared clonotypes. Incomplete sequencing was indicated by rarefaction of sorted-subset datasets, despite the large sequencing depth. Based on pairwise subsampling, the degree of clonotype sharing among donors was expected to be affected by sequencing depth. Across a few donors, approximately 4.9% of naive CD4, roughly 3.4% of naive CD8, about 2.3% of memory CD4, and about 0.4% of memory CD8 clonotypes were shared. Sampling was restricted to blood, and TCR repertoires in tissues likely differ from the TCR repertoires found in blood.

The chain uses TRBV7-2 and TRBJ2-2, and 7 junction bases match TRBD1. The TCR comes from a man aged 25 to 40 in good health. Material for sequencing was memory CD4+ T cells sorted from blood. The sample's cell subset or site label, decoded: CD45RA-negative fraction. The CDR3 here reads CASSSRTGDTGELFF. The nucleotide sequence is given as TGTGCCAGCAGCTCCCGGACAGGCGACACCGGGGAGCTGTTTTTT.